Sequencing of this TCR beta chain was carried out in a study of OX40 agonist ivuxolimab in advanced cancers. Study-level background: Ivuxolimab was an agonistic, fully human IgG2 monoclonal antibody directed against OX40 (CD134), a costimulatory receptor. Intravenous ivuxolimab was administered to patients every 2 weeks at six dose levels: 0.01, 0.1, 0.3, 1.5, 3 and 10 mg/kg. Among the approximately 50 dose-escalation patients, some 20 had hepatocellular carcinoma, 15 or so melanoma, 9 renal cell carcinoma and 9 head and neck cancer. In the dose-escalation cohort, 65% to 90% of patients were male, and the mean age was approximately 60 years, with a range of 23 to 79. Patients were allowed to have had prior anti-PD-1, anti-PD-L1 or anti-CTLA-4 therapy, and approximately 43% of the dose-escalation patients had previously received checkpoint inhibitors. Partial responses were achieved by three dose-escalation patients, of whom one had hepatocellular carcinoma and two had cutaneous melanoma. The purpose of peripheral TCRbeta sequencing was to test whether ivuxolimab changed TCR sequence diversity and led to clonal T-cell expansion. The paper covers the monotherapy dose-escalation part of the phase I ivuxolimab trial, which included N ≈ 57 patients.

Genomic DNA was isolated from the sorted cells so that the TCRbeta CDR3 region could be sequenced. The immunoSEQ Assay was used to sequence the TCRbeta CDR3 regions. TCRdb's version of the immuneACCESS table is confined to in-frame rearrangements and falls short of the full clone set. An unresolved V gene accounts for under half of the shortfall where checked; the remainder is of unknown origin. This sample comprises around 100,000 clones, around 89% of them detected only once. Of the sample, about 0.17% falls within the top ten clones. Patients with autoimmune disease history or receiving systemic immunosuppression were excluded from the trial. In every dose cohort, peripheral blood was drawn for TCR sequencing at baseline, cycle 4 day 1, and cycle 7 day 1. The samples were drawn from a first-in-human, open-label, multicenter phase I dose-escalation trial of ivuxolimab. Adults with locally advanced or metastatic head and neck squamous cell, hepatocellular, melanoma or renal cell carcinoma were enrolled in the trial. Before TCR sequencing, CD4+ T cells and CD8+ T cells were sorted from peripheral blood as separate populations.

Results and caveats for the whole study, not just this receptor: In the 0.1-3.0 mg/kg groups, partial responders were among the patients with the lowest normalized peripheral clonal expansion, particularly in CD8+ T cells. Clonal expansion of both CD4+ and CD8+ blood T cells was observed from baseline to week 6 at doses 0.1 to 3.0 mg/kg. The antigen specificity of the clonally expanded peripheral T cells was not determined. Low levels of normalized T-cell clonal expansion were also seen in some nonresponding patients. After ivuxolimab, CD8+ T cells had more expanded clones than CD4+ T cells on average.

Comment on this clone: Its binding antigen is unknown. No much larger clone is present one base from it, and per-base qualities are unavailable.

As encoded in the germline V gene (reference sequence), CDR1 is GTSNPN while CDR2 is SVGIG. The CDR3 sequence holds 13 residues, the cysteine and phenylalanine included. The sequence is cut down to CDR3 DNA, 39 bases in frame from base 1. V and J lose 5 bases and 0 bases, and a span of 8 bases separates them. The chain joins TRBV30 to TRBJ1-3; confidence is insufficient to name the D gene. The starting material was CD4+ or CD8+ T cells sorted from blood, obtained in a trial of the OX40 agonist ivuxolimab. This clonotype was obtained from an adult with an advanced solid tumor such as melanoma, head and neck, liver or kidney cancer. The CDR3 reads CAWDRNSGNTIYF. The DNA reads as follows: TGTGCCTGGGATCGAAACTCTGGAAACACCATATATTTT.